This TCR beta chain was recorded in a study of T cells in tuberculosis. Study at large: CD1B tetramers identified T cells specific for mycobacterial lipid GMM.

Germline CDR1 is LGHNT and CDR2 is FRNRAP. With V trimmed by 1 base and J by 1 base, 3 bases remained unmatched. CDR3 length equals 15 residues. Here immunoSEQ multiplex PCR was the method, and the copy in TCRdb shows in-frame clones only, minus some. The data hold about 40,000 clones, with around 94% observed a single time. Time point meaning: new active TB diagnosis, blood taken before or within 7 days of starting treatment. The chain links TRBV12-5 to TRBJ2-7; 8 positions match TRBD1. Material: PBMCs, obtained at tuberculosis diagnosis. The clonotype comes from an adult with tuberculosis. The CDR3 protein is CASGLGQGRSYEQYF. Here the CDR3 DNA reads TGTGCTAGTGGTTTGGGACAGGGGCGATCCTACGAGCAGTACTTC. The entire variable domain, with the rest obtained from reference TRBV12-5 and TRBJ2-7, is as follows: DARVTQTPRHKVTEMGQEVTMRCQPILGHNTVFWYRQTMMQGLELLAYFRNRAPLDDSGMPKDRFSAEMPDATLATLKIQPSEPRDSAVYFCASGLGQGRSYEQYFGPGTRLTVT.